This TCR beta chain originates from a study of cytomegalovirus exposure and HLA in healthy donors. Whole-study findings and limits: HLA alleles showed associations with around 15,000 TCR beta sequences in a later analysis, at a 0.05 false discovery rate.

V was pared by 2 bases and J by 2 bases, with 7 bases of the junction left unmatched. In germline, CDR1 is MDHEN, CDR2 SYDVKM. CDR3 length: 17 residues. 13 Jbeta primers and 60 Vbeta primers were used for the PCR. TCRdb's table, derived via immunoSEQ multiplex PCR, lists solely in-frame clones and lacks some. This table holds about 74,000 clones. Healthy bone marrow donors supplied every sample. Comments on this clone: Antigen specificity is unknown.

The V gene is TRBV28, the J gene TRBJ2-7; 12 nucleotides line up with TRBD2. The specimen sequenced was PBMCs. The sequence was collected from a female donor in good health and CMV-seropositive. DNA for the CDR3: TGTGCCAGCAGTTTACCCCCGGGACTAGCGGGTACCTACGAGCAGTACTTC. It is translated as CASSLPPGLAGTYEQYF.